A single sample is the source of the 12 T cell receptor beta chains below, sequenced in a study of T cell repertoires in cytomegalovirus infection. Antigens of these TCRs are unknown. TCRdb re-analysed the reads in MiXCR, keeping a single row per CDR3 protein. This sample has about half a million distinct CDR3 sequences; approximately 46% occur once, and the top ten carry 43%. The sample consisted of cultured PBMCs, taken from culture after CMV antigen stimulation. These receptors came from a human donor in good health (CMV status not recorded). Some clones in this sample may be carry-over from other donors' samples.

The chain recombines TRBV2 with TRBJ1-6; D is uncertain. The V gene's germline CDR1 is SNHLY and CDR2 FYNNEI. V lost 5 bases and J 8 bases, leaving 16 bases between the germline ends. The CDR3 is made up of 15 amino acids. CDR3: CASSMDGGEYSPLHF. The DNA for the CDR3 is TGTGCCAGCAGTATGGACGGTGGCGAATATTCACCCCTCCACTTT.

The gene calls are TRBV28 and TRBJ2-5, with 9 bases lining up with TRBD2. With V trimmed by 3 bases and J by 6 bases, 5 bases remained unmatched. The CDR3 totals 14 residues. The germline CDR1 and CDR2 sequences are MDHEN and SYDVKM. In nucleotides, the CDR3 is TGTGCCAGCAGTTTTAGCGGGGGTCGAAAGACCCAGTACTTC. Amino acids: CASSFSGGRKTQYF.

This rearrangement joins TRBV7-9 to TRBJ2-7; 16 nucleotides align to TRBD2. From germline, CDR1 is SEHNR and CDR2 FQNEAQ (reference sequence). The CDR3 consists of 19 residues. With 5 bases clipped from V and 2 bases from J, the junction kept 12 bases outside the gene matches. Written as DNA, the CDR3 is TGTGCCAGCAGCCGCCGTGGGGGACTAGCGGGAGGGAGACCCTACGAGCAGTACTTC. This encodes CASSRRGGLAGGRPYEQYF.

V gene TRBV28 combines with J gene TRBJ1-5, with D tentatively TRBD1 (6 bases). V shed 6 bases and J shed 7 bases, with 13 bases lying between them. This CDR3 comprises 13 residues. Germline V gives CDR1 MDHEN, CDR2 SYDVKM. The CDR3 loop reads CASRRAGGQPQHF. In DNA, the CDR3 is TGTGCCAGCAGACGGGCGGGGGGCCAGCCCCAGCATTTT.

V usage is TRBV5-1 and J usage is TRBJ1-1; TRBD1 matches at 8 bases. V dropped 2 bases and J dropped 3; count of bases not matched to a gene: 3. CDR3 length equals 14 residues. Germline V gene sequence: CDR1 SGHRS, CDR2 YFSETQ. CDR3 sequence (DNA): TGCGCCAGCAGCTTCGACAGGGGACACACTGAAGCTTTCTTT. Its protein product is CASSFDRGHTEAFF.

V and J are TRBV27 and TRBJ2-3, with D tentatively TRBD2 (6 bases). V was pared by 8 bases and J by 5 bases, with 17 bases between. CDR3 length: 14 amino acids. Per germline, CDR1 MNHEY and CDR2 SMNVEV (reference sequence). In nucleotides, the CDR3 is TGTGCCAGCTCCTCAGGCGGGACGAAAGATACGCAGTATTTT. This encodes CASSSGGTKDTQYF.

In this sample, this clonotype turned up many times. This chain connects TRBV7-2 to TRBJ2-3; no definite D call. Germline V CDR1 and CDR2: SGHTA, FQGNSA. The CDR3 sequence is 12 residues long. The V gene lost 1 base and the J gene lost 9 bases, with 8 bases spanning the gap. DNA of the CDR3: TGTGCCAGCAGCTTAGTAAGCTTGACGCAGTATTTT. Translation gives CASSLVSLTQYF.

This chain connects TRBV24-1 to TRBJ1-5, with 7 bases that match TRBD1. Germline V lookup: CDR1 KGHDR, CDR2 SFDVKD. J was trimmed by 4 bases and V by 7 bases; bases with no gene match: 18. The CDR3 is made up of 18 amino acids. CDR3 sequence: CATREGLRGRGSNQPQHF. CDR3 sequence (DNA): TGTGCCACCAGGGAAGGCTTGAGGGGGCGAGGAAGTAATCAGCCCCAGCATTTT.

V gene TRBV11-2 combines with J gene TRBJ2-5; 9 positions agree with TRBD1. V trimming: 3 bases; J trimming: 9 bases; junction bases outside the gene matches: 8. This CDR3 has 14 residues. Looked up from germline, CDR1 is SGHAT and CDR2 is FQNNGV. The CDR3 bases are TGTGCCAGCAGCTTGGGACAGGGTTTATGGGCCCAGTACTTC. Its protein is CASSLGQGLWAQYF.

This chain connects TRBV18 to TRBJ2-5; D remains unclear. The CDR3 is 13 residues long. V gave up 3 bases and J gave up 5 bases, with 10 bases separating them. CDR1 is KGHSH and CDR2 is LQKENI in the germline V gene. CDR3 bases: TGTGCCAGCTCACCGGGAACAGACGAGACCCAGTACTTC. Residues: CASSPGTDETQYF.

The V and J genes are TRBV12-3 or TRBV12-4 and TRBJ2-3, with D tentatively TRBD2 (5 bases). Deletions cut 6 bases from V and 6 bases from J, with 13 bases between. CDR3 length equals 13 residues. CDR3 region: CASRPTSFDTQYF. The CDR3 region has the DNA TGTGCCAGCAGGCCTACTAGTTTCGATACGCAGTATTTT.

The rearrangement joins TRBV6-1 to TRBJ2-3; maybe TRBD2 (6 bases). V gave up 7 bases and J gave up 1 base, with 15 bases separating them. Germline V gives CDR1 MNHNS, CDR2 SASEGT. The CDR3 has 15 amino acids. CDR3 sequence: CASTGDFSGTDTQYF. The DNA for the CDR3 is TGTGCCAGCACTGGGGACTTTAGCGGCACAGATACGCAGTATTTT.